Listed below are T cell receptor beta chains from one sample, sequenced in a study of follicular helper T cells after annual influenza vaccination. Clones were sequenced by immunoSEQ multiplex PCR, and TCRdb holds only the in-frame ones, with some missing. The table shows 5,500 to 7,500 clones, with 84% occurring only once. This specimen consisted of CXCR5- memory CD4+ T cells sorted from blood, obtained 7 days after influenza vaccination. The receptors derive from an adult who received the influenza vaccine. The CDR3 runs from the conserved cysteine through the conserved F or W. A D gene is named only where the DNA matches it firmly. For some rows the clone size is stated as once, few or many, or as a class when expanded; others skip it.

NA,TRBJ1-3,TRBV5-4,NA,CASSRDLREGNTIYF,TGTGCCAGCAGCCGCGATCTTAGGGAGGGAAACACCATATATTTT
TRBD1,TRBJ2-7,TRBV7-8,NA,CASSLKTGQQYF,TGTGCCAGCAGCTTAAAGACAGGGCAGCAGTACTTC
TRBD1,TRBJ1-1,TRBV6-5,NA,CASSRTTGGTEAFF,TGTGCCAGCAGTCGAACGACAGGGGGCACTGAAGCTTTCTTT
TRBD2,TRBJ2-7,TRBV6-6,NA,CASSQGTSGIYEQYF,TGTGCCAGCAGTCAAGGGACTAGCGGGATATACGAGCAGTACTTC
NA,TRBJ1-5,TRBV6-1,NA,CASRDAGFQNQPQHF,TGTGCCAGCAGGGATGCCGGGTTCCAAAATCAGCCCCAGCATTTT
NA,TRBJ1-4,TRBV27,NA,CASSLEGGEKLFF,TGTGCCAGCAGTTTGGAGGGCGGGGAAAAACTGTTTTTT
TRBD1,TRBJ2-3,TRBV7-9,NA,CASSLYNRGPTDTQYF,TGTGCCAGCAGCTTATATAACAGGGGGCCGACAGATACGCAGTATTTT
NA,TRBJ2-3,TRBV14,NA,CASSQDWDTQYF,TGTGCCAGCAGCCAAGATTGGGATACGCAGTATTTT
NA,TRBJ2-6,TRBV7-2,NA,CASSLRKLSGANVLTF,TGTGCCAGCAGCCTCAGAAAACTCTCTGGGGCCAACGTCCTGACTTTC
NA,TRBJ1-4,TRBV5-1,NA,CASSLVAREGEKLFF,TGCGCCAGCAGCTTGGTTGCCAGGGAAGGTGAAAAACTGTTTTTT
NA,TRBJ2-3,TRBV7-9,few,CASSDPTPSTDTQYF,TGTGCCAGCAGCGACCCTACACCTAGCACAGATACGCAGTATTTT
TRBD2,TRBJ2-7,TRBV6-1,NA,CASSVSTSGRGESRYF,TGTGCCAGCAGTGTATCGACTAGCGGGAGAGGGGAATCTAGGTACTTC
NA,TRBJ2-3,TRBV5-1,NA,CASSLATGSTDTQYF,TGCGCCAGCAGCTTAGCGACAGGTAGCACAGATACGCAGTATTTT
NA,TRBJ1-2,TRBV6-4,NA,CASSDSGGKGYTF,TGTGCCAGCAGTGACTCGGGAGGGAAAGGCTACACCTTC
TRBD2,TRBJ2-7,TRBV18,NA,CASSPTGTSGRNSYEQYF,TGTGCCAGCTCACCTACCGGGACTAGCGGGAGGAACTCCTACGAGCAGTACTTC
NA,TRBJ1-1,TRBV21-1,NA,CASSKGGTNTEAFF,TGTGCCAGCAGCAAAGGGGGCACGAACACTGAAGCTTTCTTT
NA,TRBJ2-2,TRBV28,NA,CASRSPGVRNGELFF,TGTGCCAGCAGATCTCCGGGAGTTCGTAACGGGGAGCTGTTTTTT
NA,TRBJ1-5,TRBV6-1,NA,CASTAAWGNQPQHF,TGTGCCAGCACGGCAGCCTGGGGCAATCAGCCCCAGCATTTT
NA,TRBJ2-5,TRBV5-1,NA,CASSLADRTGKTQYF,TGCGCCAGCAGCTTGGCCGATCGAACAGGGAAGACCCAGTACTTC
TRBD2,TRBJ2-1,TRBV28,NA,CASSPPSSSGLEQFF,TGTGCCAGCAGTCCACCTTCCTCTAGCGGACTAGAGCAGTTCTTC
NA,TRBJ1-6,TRBV4-1,NA,CASSPGRVRDRSSSPLHF,TGCGCCAGCAGCCCGGGACGAGTTCGCGACAGGTCCTCCTCACCCCTCCACTTT
TRBD1,TRBJ1-1,TRBV25-1,NA,CASSEPNRGEAFF,TGTGCCAGCAGTGAACCAAACAGGGGTGAAGCTTTCTTT
TRBD2,TRBJ2-7,TRBV19,NA,CASSQKGALAGVPYEQYF,TGTGCCAGTAGCCAGAAGGGGGCACTAGCGGGAGTCCCCTACGAGCAGTACTTC
TRBD2,TRBJ2-7,TRBV6-5,NA,CASRSSGGFSYEQYF,TGTGCCAGCAGGTCCTCGGGGGGATTCTCCTACGAGCAGTACTTC
TRBD1,TRBJ2-5,TRBV13,NA,CASSYRDREFSQYF,TGTGCCAGCAGCTACCGGGACAGGGAATTTTCCCAGTACTTC
NA,TRBJ2-7,TRBV2,NA,CASSEARANEQYF,TGTGCCAGCAGTGAAGCGCGGGCAAACGAGCAGTACTTC